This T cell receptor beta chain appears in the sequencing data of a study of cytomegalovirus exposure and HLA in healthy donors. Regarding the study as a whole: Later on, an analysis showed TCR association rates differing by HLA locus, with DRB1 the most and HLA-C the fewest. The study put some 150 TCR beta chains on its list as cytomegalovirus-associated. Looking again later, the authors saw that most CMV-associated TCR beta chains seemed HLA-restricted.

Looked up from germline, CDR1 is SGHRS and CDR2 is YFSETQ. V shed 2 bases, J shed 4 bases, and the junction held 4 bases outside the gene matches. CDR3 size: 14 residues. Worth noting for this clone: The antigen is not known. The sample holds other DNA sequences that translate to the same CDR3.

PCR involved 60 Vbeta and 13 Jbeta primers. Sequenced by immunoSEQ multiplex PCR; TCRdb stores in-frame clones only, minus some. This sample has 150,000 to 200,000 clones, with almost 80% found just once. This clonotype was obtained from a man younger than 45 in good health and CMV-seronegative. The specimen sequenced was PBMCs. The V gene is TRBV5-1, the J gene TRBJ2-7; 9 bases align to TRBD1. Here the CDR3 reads CASSLQGARYEQYF. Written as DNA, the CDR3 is TGCGCCAGCAGCTTACAGGGGGCTCGGTACGAGCAGTACTTC.